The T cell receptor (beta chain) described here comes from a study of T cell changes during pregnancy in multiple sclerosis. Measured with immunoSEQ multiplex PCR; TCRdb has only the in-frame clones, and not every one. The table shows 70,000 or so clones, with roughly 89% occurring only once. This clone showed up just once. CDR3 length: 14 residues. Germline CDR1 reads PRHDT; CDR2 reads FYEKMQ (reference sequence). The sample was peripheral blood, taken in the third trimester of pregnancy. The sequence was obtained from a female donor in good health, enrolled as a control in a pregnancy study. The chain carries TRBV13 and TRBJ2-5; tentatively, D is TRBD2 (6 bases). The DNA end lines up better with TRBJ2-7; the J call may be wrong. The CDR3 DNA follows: TGTGCCAGCAGCTTTGCGGGGCGTACCTACGAGCAGTACTTC. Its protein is CASSFAGRTYEQYF.